Listed here is a single T cell receptor (beta chain). In the source study's methods: Scientists estimated how many nucleated cells there were by amplifying reference gene primers. Sequenced by immunoSEQ multiplex PCR; TCRdb stores in-frame clones only, minus some. The V and J calls and clone size were taken over from that table, and D and trimming were inferred from the DNA. The top ten hold just under 30% of the sample, which has around 120,000 clones, about 87% seen once. The CDR3 length is 16 residues. V lost 3 bases to trimming and J lost 2 bases, with 17 bases between them. Germline CDR1 reads SQVTM; CDR2 reads ANQGSEA. The sample comes from a study of blood T cell repertoires in COVID-19. Study at large: T cells, B-cell-depleted T cells, or PBMCs supplied cDNA or gDNA.

Sequenced sample: peripheral blood. The TCR sequence derives from a woman in her seventies with acute or convalescent COVID-19. The rearrangement links TRBV29-1 to TRBJ2-1; D is perhaps TRBD2 (6 bases). This CDR3 reads CSVDLGGGGPYNEQFF. CDR3 in DNA: TGCAGCGTTGACTTGGGGGGAGGAGGGCCCTACAATGAGCAGTTCTTC.